Shown below are 30 T cell receptor beta chains from a single sample sequenced in a study of cytomegalovirus exposure and HLA in healthy donors. In the PCR, 60 Vbeta and 13 Jbeta primers were used. Data came from immunoSEQ multiplex PCR; TCRdb stores just in-frame clones and leaves some out. The profile covers tens of thousands of clones, with around 71% appearing a single time and approximately 8.9% taken by the ten largest. Sequenced input: PBMCs. The receptors shown here come from a man between 60 and 75 years old in good health and CMV-seronegative.

The rearrangement joins TRBV2 to TRBJ2-5; weak D call: TRBD1 (5 bases). The CDR3 sequence is 13 residues long. The V gene's germline CDR1 is SNHLY and CDR2 FYNNEI. The V gene lost 8 bases and the J gene lost 2 bases, with 12 bases spanning the gap. The CDR3 DNA reads TGTGCCAGCCGGCTTGGGGCACAAGAGACCCAGTACTTC. Translated, it gives CASRLGAQETQYF.

The V gene is TRBV10-3, the J gene TRBJ1-2; D may be TRBD1 (5 bases). Trimming shortened V by 3 bases and J by 2 bases, and 13 bases separated the two germline ends. Germline V CDR1 and CDR2: ENHRY, SYGVKD. The CDR3 is 15 residues long. The CDR3 sequence is CAISDGNDSNYGYTF. The CDR3 DNA reads as TGTGCCATCAGTGACGGCAACGACAGCAACTATGGCTACACCTTC.

This clone showed up just once. The chain carries TRBV4-2 and TRBJ2-5; 8 bases agree with TRBD2. The CDR3 spans 16 residues. The V segment lost 2 bases and the J segment 5 bases; nucleotides outside the gene matches: 10. Germline loops: CDR1 LGHNA, CDR2 YNFKEQ. The CDR3 reads CASSQRLALEGETQYF. CDR3 nucleotide sequence: TGTGCCAGCAGCCAACGACTAGCGTTGGAGGGGGAGACCCAGTACTTC.

The chain uses TRBV10-1 and TRBJ2-5; D call uncertain. V gave up 4 bases and J gave up 4 bases, with 10 bases separating them. This CDR3 spans 13 amino acids. Germline assignment: CDR1 WNHNN and CDR2 SYGVQD (reference sequence). The CDR3 reads CASSGGTIETQYF. The CDR3 coding sequence is TGCGCCAGCAGTGGAGGTACCATAGAGACCCAGTACTTC.

The J gene is TRBJ1-2, the V gene TRBV29-1; tentatively, D is TRBD1 (6 bases). Germline lookup yields CDR1 SQVTM and CDR2 ANQGSEA. The CDR3 sequence is 16 residues long. V lost 3 bases and J lost 4, with 21 bases in between. CDR3 DNA sequence: TGCAGCGTTGAGCTCCCGTCGAGGGGGATGGGCTATGGCTACACCTTC. The encoded protein is CSVELPSRGMGYGYTF.

The V call is TRBV5-1, the J call TRBJ2-7; tentative D call: TRBD2 (6 bases). Trimming took 2 bases from V and 1 from J, leaving 10 bases between them. Germline values: CDR1 SGHRS, CDR2 YFSETQ. The CDR3 contains 14 residues. The CDR3 loop reads CASSLLARSYEQYF. The CDR3 nucleotides read TGCGCCAGCAGCTTACTAGCAAGGTCCTACGAGCAGTACTTC. The complete variable domain, with remaining parts taken from reference TRBV5-1 and TRBJ2-7, reads KAGVTQTPRYLIKTRGQQVTLSCSPISGHRSVSWYQQTPGQGLQFLFEYFSETQRNKGNFPGRFSGRQFSNSRSEMNVSTLELGDSALYLCASSLLARSYEQYFGPGTRLTVT.

V gene TRBV5-6 combines with J gene TRBJ2-7; 13 nucleotides line up with TRBD2. The junction had 4 bases not matched to a gene; V was cut back by 4 bases and J by 3 bases. Looked up from germline, CDR1 is SGHDT and CDR2 is YYEEEE. This CDR3 is 15 amino acids long. The CDR3 protein is CASSQGLAGNYEQYF. The CDR3 region has the DNA TGTGCCAGCAGCCAGGGACTAGCGGGGAACTACGAGCAGTACTTC.

The chain links TRBV5-1 to TRBJ2-3; D is perhaps TRBD2 (6 bases). Germline-derived CDR1 and CDR2 are SGHRS and YFSETQ. The V end was cut by 5 bases, the J end by 1 base, with 14 bases between. The CDR3 extends over 15 amino acids. CDR3 sequence (DNA): TGCGCCAGCAGGCTGGAGGGATTCGGCACAGATACGCAGTATTTT. Protein: CASRLEGFGTDTQYF.

The chain is built from TRBV5-1 and TRBJ2-7; the D gene is possibly TRBD2 (5 bases). The CDR3 is 12 amino acids. Trimming took off 0 bases at V and 7 bases at J, with 8 bases between the two ends. Germline V gene sequence: CDR1 SGHRS, CDR2 YFSETQ. CDR3 bases: TGCGCCAGCAGCTTGGGTCGCGGGGAGCAGTACTTC. Protein product: CASSLGRGEQYF.

The J gene is TRBJ1-6, the V gene TRBV30; D unclear. V was shortened by 3 bases and J by 1 base, with 13 bases between the two germline ends. This CDR3 has 16 amino acids. Germline CDR1 is GTSNPN and CDR2 is SVGIG (reference sequence). In DNA, the CDR3 is TGTGCCTGGAGCTCAGGATCCCAGTCCTATAATTCACCCCTCCACTTT. It is translated as CAWSSGSQSYNSPLHF.

The gene calls are TRBV5-3 and TRBJ1-6; D remains ambiguous. TRBV5-3 is reported as an ORF; its role is uncertain. Trimming stripped 9 bases from V and 7 bases from J, with 14 bases between. This CDR3 has 13 amino acids. CDR3 loop: CANKPRVNSPLHF. The CDR3, as DNA: TGTGCCAACAAACCGAGGGTCAATTCACCCCTCCACTTT.

The chain carries TRBV28 and TRBJ2-2, with 10 bases aligning to TRBD1. The CDR3 length is 16 residues. Per germline, CDR1 MDHEN and CDR2 SYDVKM. Trimming cost V 6 bases and J 5 bases; bases outside gene matches: 9. The CDR3 here is CASRLRQGARTGELFF. In nucleotides, the CDR3 is TGTGCCAGCAGATTGAGACAGGGGGCAAGGACCGGGGAGCTGTTTTTT.

This clone was observed a few times. This rearrangement joins TRBV6-5 to TRBJ1-2; possible D gene TRBD1, 6 bases. V was pared by 5 bases and J by 4 bases, with 14 bases between. This CDR3 region has 14 residues. Germline V gene data show CDR1 as MNHEY and CDR2 as SVGAGI. The CDR3 DNA reads as TGTGCCAGCAGTGTAGACAGGAGCCCCTATGGCTACACCTTC. This gives the protein CASSVDRSPYGYTF.

The rearrangement joins TRBV7-6 to TRBJ1-5; 7 nucleotides agree with TRBD1. Germline V gene data show CDR1 as SGHVS and CDR2 as FNYEAQ. There are 15 residues in the CDR3. The junction had 5 bases not matched to a gene; V was cut back by 2 bases and J by 4 bases. The CDR3 sequence is CASSLSGGPNQPQHF. Written as DNA, the CDR3 is TGTGCCAGCAGCTTATCAGGGGGGCCAAATCAGCCCCAGCATTTT.

This sequence joins TRBV5-1 and TRBJ2-3, with TRBD2 matching 10 bases. From germline, CDR1 is SGHRS and CDR2 YFSETQ. J lost 2 bases, V lost 7 bases, and 13 bases had no gene match. This CDR3 is 17 amino acids long. CDR3 sequence reads: CASAKSTSGEYTDTQYF. The CDR3 nucleotides are TGCGCCAGCGCTAAAAGTACTAGCGGGGAATACACAGATACGCAGTATTTT. The full variable domain, completed using reference TRBV5-1 and TRBJ2-3, is KAGVTQTPRYLIKTRGQQVTLSCSPISGHRSVSWYQQTPGQGLQFLFEYFSETQRNKGNFPGRFSGRQFSNSRSEMNVSTLELGDSALYLCASAKSTSGEYTDTQYFGPGTRLTVL.

This clone was observed a few times. The genes are TRBV11-2 and TRBJ1-1; a possible D gene is TRBD1 (5 bases). The V and J ends lost 0 bases and 6 bases respectively, with 17 bases between them. The length of the CDR3 is 16 residues. Germline lookup yields CDR1 SGHAT and CDR2 FQNNGV. The CDR3 here is CASSLDWGGGDAEAFF. The CDR3 DNA is TGTGCCAGCAGCTTAGATTGGGGGGGAGGGGACGCTGAAGCTTTCTTT.

The V call is TRBV2, the J call TRBJ2-1; possible D gene TRBD1, 6 bases. Germline V gene sequence: CDR1 SNHLY, CDR2 FYNNEI. This CDR3 comprises 15 residues. Trimming pared 4 bases from V and 5 bases from J, leaving 15 bases between. DNA for the CDR3: TGTGCCAGCAGTGTCTCTAGACAGGTCGACAATGAGCAGTTCTTC. Translated, it gives CASSVSRQVDNEQFF.

This clone was found a few times. V is TRBV5-1 and J is TRBJ2-7; 7 bases match TRBD2. Per the germline V gene, CDR1 is SGHRS and CDR2 is YFSETQ. V was clipped by 4 bases and J by 6 bases; unmatched bases: 10. This CDR3 is 14 amino acids long. CDR3 nucleotide sequence: TGCGCCAGCAGCGTAAGTGCGGGAGACGCCGAGCAGTACTTC. Translating gives CASSVSAGDAEQYF.

This clone showed up just once. This chain connects TRBV7-9 to TRBJ2-5; 7 nucleotides match TRBD2. The CDR3 is made up of 15 amino acids. CDR1 is SEHNR and CDR2 is FQNEAQ in the germline V gene (reference sequence). The trim removed 5 bases at V and 4 bases at J, leaving 10 bases unmatched. The DNA for the CDR3 is TGTGCCAGCAGCCACGGGGGGAAACGGGGAGAGACCCAGTACTTC. Its protein is CASSHGGKRGETQYF.

V is TRBV19 and J is TRBJ1-2, with D possibly matching TRBD1 (6 bases). The CDR3 is 13 residues long. CDR1 is LNHDA, CDR2 SQIVND, per germline (reference sequence). Trimming shortened V by 3 bases and J by 9 bases, and 14 bases separated the two germline ends. The CDR3 DNA is TGTGCCAGTAGTATCACAGGGCCGGGGAGCTACACCTTC. Translated: CASSITGPGSYTF. Full variable domain (rest looked up from reference TRBV19 and TRBJ1-2): DGGITQSPKYLFRKEGQNVTLSCEQNLNHDAMYWYRQDPGQGLRLIYYSQIVNDFQKGDIAEGYSVSREKKESFPLTVTSAQKNPTAFYLCASSITGPGSYTFGSGTRLTVV.

This rearrangement joins TRBV19 to TRBJ2-1; 8 positions match TRBD2. This CDR3 comprises 14 residues. Germline trimming cut 9 bases from V and 2 bases from J; bases unmatched to any gene: 6. CDR1 is LNHDA, CDR2 SQIVND, per germline (reference sequence). The CDR3 is CASGGGRPYNEQFF. DNA for the CDR3: TGTGCCAGCGGGGGGGGGCGCCCCTACAATGAGCAGTTCTTC.

The chain has TRBV5-4 and TRBJ1-1; 9 positions match TRBD1. This CDR3 is 14 amino acids long. V lost 4 bases, J lost 3 bases, and 4 bases stayed unmatched. Germline CDR1 reads SGHNT; CDR2 reads YYREEE (reference sequence). CDR3 bases: TGTGCCAGCAGCCCACAGGGGGCATACACTGAAGCTTTCTTT. Translation gives CASSPQGAYTEAFF.

V is TRBV15 and J is TRBJ1-4; D is possibly TRBD1 (5 bases). V was trimmed by 0 bases and J by 4 bases, leaving 9 bases between them. The CDR3 runs 15 residues. Germline V gene lookup returns CDR1 LNHNV and CDR2 YYDKDF (reference sequence). The DNA of the CDR3 is TGTGCCACCAGCAGAGACAGGGCCAATAATGAAAAACTGTTTTTT. Its translation: CATSRDRANNEKLFF.

The V and J genes are TRBV7-8 and TRBJ2-3; 8 bases fit TRBD1. The V gene's germline CDR1 is SGHVS and CDR2 FQNEAQ. CDR3 length equals 17 residues. V lost 5 bases to trimming and J lost 1 base; unmatched junction nucleotides: 11. This chain's CDR3 is CASSPRLGQGRTDTQYF. The CDR3 nucleotides are TGTGCCAGCAGCCCTAGATTAGGACAGGGCCGCACAGATACGCAGTATTTT.

This chain links TRBV2 with TRBJ1-1; 7 nucleotides align to TRBD1. The CDR3 sequence is 13 residues long. Germline V gene sequence: CDR1 SNHLY, CDR2 FYNNEI. Trimming cost V 10 bases and J 4 bases; bases outside gene matches: 9. The CDR3 reads CATNRGPITEAFF. CDR3 bases: TGTGCCACGAACAGGGGCCCGATCACTGAAGCTTTCTTT. Together with reference TRBV2 and TRBJ1-1, the CDR3 gives the full variable domain: EPEVTQTPSHQVTQMGQEVILRCVPISNHLYFYWYRQILGQKVEFLVSFYNNEISEKSEIFDDQFSVERPDGSNFTLKIRSTKLEDSAMYFCATNRGPITEAFFGQGTRLTVV.

V usage is TRBV5-1 and J usage is TRBJ2-2; tentatively, D is TRBD1 (6 bases). CDR1 and CDR2 from the germline V gene are SGHRS and YFSETQ. This CDR3 has 16 amino acids. Between the trimmed V and J ends, which lost 4 bases and 4 bases, there was a span of 17 bases. CDR3 nucleotide sequence: TGCGCCAGCAGCATTACCGGGACACCTTCCACCGGGGAGCTGTTTTTT. This encodes CASSITGTPSTGELFF.

This chain joins TRBV7-9 and TRBJ2-2; maybe TRBD1 (5 bases). CDR3 length: 15 residues. Trimming took 5 bases from V and 7 from J, leaving 17 bases between them. Germline loops: CDR1 SEHNR, CDR2 FQNEAQ (reference sequence). CDR3 nucleotides: TGTGCCAGCAGCCAGGGCGCGCCAGGGAACGGGGAGCTGTTTTTT. The encoded protein is CASSQGAPGNGELFF.

This clone was detected only once. This chain connects TRBV30 to TRBJ1-3, with D unresolved. The V and J ends lost 2 bases and 2 bases respectively, with 13 bases between them. This CDR3 is built from 15 residues. Per the germline V gene, CDR1 is GTSNPN and CDR2 is SVGIG (reference sequence). CDR3 sequence reads: CAWSIAATAGNTIYF. As DNA, the CDR3 is TGTGCCTGGAGTATTGCGGCTACTGCTGGAAACACCATATATTTT.

The chain joins TRBV28 to TRBJ2-1, with 13 nucleotides matching TRBD2. In germline, CDR1 is MDHEN, CDR2 SYDVKM. This CDR3 region has 16 residues. V lost 6 bases, J lost 6 bases, and 8 bases stayed unmatched. In DNA, the CDR3 is TGTGCCAGCAGCCCTCCGGGACTAGCGGGAAGCAATGAGCAGTTCTTC. Protein: CASSPPGLAGSNEQFF.

The V gene is TRBV19, the J gene TRBJ1-2; D not certain. The V gene lost 5 bases and the J gene lost 6 bases, with 10 bases spanning the gap. This CDR3 region has 12 residues. Germline CDR1 and CDR2: LNHDA and SQIVND (reference sequence). The CDR3 nucleotides read TGTGCCAGTAGTTCCGGGGAAAATGGCTACACCTTC. It encodes CASSSGENGYTF.